Below, 30 T cell receptor beta chains from the same sample are listed, as sequenced in a study of shared clonotypes between healthy human individuals. Repertoires were generated with immunoSEQ multiplex PCR, while TCRdb's copy carries only in-frame clones and drops some. This table holds roughly 2.1 million clones, 93% found once. Naive CD8 cells, CD45RO-negative and positively selected for CCR7, excluded terminally differentiated effector memory CD45RA+ cells. The specimen was naive CD8+ T cells from PBMCs. Source of these receptors: a man in his late teens or twenties in good health. Some clones in this sample may be carry-over from other donors' samples.

This sequence joins TRBV19 and TRBJ1-4; D gene uncertain. The CDR3 loop spans 14 amino acids. Germline CDR1 reads LNHDA; CDR2 reads SQIVND (reference sequence). V was clipped by 5 bases and J by 8 bases, with 15 bases between them. CDR3 DNA sequence: TGTGCCAGTAGTTCATACCTCGGATCGGAAAAACTGTTTTTT. Translated, it gives CASSSYLGSEKLFF.

The chain has TRBV9 and TRBJ2-3, with D perhaps TRBD2 (5 bases). Trimming shortened V by 2 bases and J by 2 bases, and 12 bases separated the two germline ends. Germline V gene lookup returns CDR1 SGDLS and CDR2 YYNGEE. The CDR3 runs 15 residues. The CDR3 sequence is CASSVKAGSTDTQYF. DNA of the CDR3: TGTGCCAGCAGCGTTAAGGCGGGCTCCACAGATACGCAGTATTTT.

This chain uses TRBV19 with TRBJ2-5; tentatively, D is TRBD1 or TRBD2 (5 bases each). The CDR3 has 16 residues. The germline V gene encodes CDR1 LNHDA and CDR2 SQIVND (reference sequence). V was cut by 6 bases and J by 4 bases, with 21 bases left in between. The CDR3 DNA is TGTGCCAGTAGCCGCGGGCAATTTACAGGAACAGAGACCCAGTACTTC. This sequence encodes CASSRGQFTGTETQYF.

This chain links TRBV7-9 with TRBJ2-5, with 10 bases identical to TRBD1. CDR1 is SEHNR, CDR2 FQNEAQ, per germline (reference sequence). J gave up 5 bases and V 5 bases, and 14 bases lay outside the gene matches. The CDR3 runs to 17 residues. The DNA for the CDR3 is TGTGCCAGCAGCCACACCTTTGGACAGGGGGTGGAGGAGACCCAGTACTTC. Amino acid sequence: CASSHTFGQGVEETQYF.

The V gene is TRBV7-2, the J gene TRBJ2-7, with D tentatively TRBD1 or TRBD2 (5 bases each). This CDR3 spans 13 amino acids. V gave up 3 bases and J gave up 6 bases, with 12 bases separating them. The germline V gene has CDR1 SGHTA and CDR2 FQGNSA. The DNA of the CDR3 is TGTGCCAGCAGCTTTTGGTCGGGGACCGAGCAGTACTTC. It yields the protein CASSFWSGTEQYF.

The chain has TRBV10-3 and TRBJ2-7; a possible D gene is TRBD2 (6 bases). V was trimmed by 11 bases and J by 3 bases, leaving 20 bases between them. In germline, CDR1 is ENHRY, CDR2 SYGVKD. The CDR3 spans 14 residues. The chain's CDR3 is CAVLRDAGSYEQYF. CDR3 coding DNA: TGTGCCGTCCTCCGGGACGCCGGGAGCTACGAGCAGTACTTC.

The J gene is TRBJ2-5, the V gene TRBV9; D is perhaps TRBD1 (6 bases). This CDR3 is built from 16 residues. Deletions cut 4 bases from V and 0 bases from J, with 16 bases between. Germline V gene data show CDR1 as SGDLS and CDR2 as YYNGEE. The CDR3 reads CASSSGQRLNQETQYF. The CDR3 DNA reads as TGTGCCAGCAGCTCCGGACAGCGTCTGAACCAAGAGACCCAGTACTTC.

Concerning this clone itself: The CDR3 does not end in the conserved phenylalanine or tryptophan, so this is likely a read error. The DNA is omitted, as the CDR3 cannot be located on it reliably, and the CDR3 follows TCRdb's listing. This CDR3 is CASRIRPPGLAVGEL. The V and J genes are TRBV6-4 and TRBJ2-3; TRBD2 is the table's D call, not checked against the DNA. Germline loops: CDR1 MRHNA, CDR2 SNTAGT. The CDR3 is 15 amino acids in total, end residues counted.

The V and J genes are TRBV6-5 and TRBJ1-4; 8 nucleotides line up with TRBD1. The germline CDR1 and CDR2 sequences are MNHEY and SVGAGI. This CDR3 has 15 amino acids. Trimming cost V 4 bases and J 5 bases; bases outside gene matches: 6. CDR3 sequence reads: CASSSGTGGNEKLFF. The CDR3 nucleotides are TGTGCCAGCAGTTCAGGGACAGGAGGAAATGAAAAACTGTTTTTT.

This clone was picked up one time. The chain is built from TRBV29-1 and TRBJ2-2; D is unclear. The length of the CDR3 is 13 residues. V dropped 7 bases and J dropped 0 bases, with 9 bases sitting between them. Germline CDR1 and CDR2: SQVTM and ANQGSEA. The CDR3 loop reads CSGRTANTGELFF. CDR3 bases: TGCAGCGGTAGGACGGCGAACACCGGGGAGCTGTTTTTT.

This clone was counted between two and nine times. This specimen includes other DNA sequences encoding the same CDR3. The rearrangement uses TRBV5-6 and TRBJ1-1, with D possibly being TRBD1 (5 bases). The CDR3 is 11 amino acids. Trimming stripped 2 bases from V and 8 bases from J, with 7 bases between. Germline V gene sequence: CDR1 SGHDT, CDR2 YYEEEE. CDR3: CASSLGAEAFF. CDR3 DNA sequence: TGTGCCAGCAGCTTAGGGGCAGAAGCTTTCTTT.

This chain uses TRBV19 with TRBJ1-1; 9 bases align to TRBD1. With V trimmed by 6 bases and J by 1 base, 3 bases remained unmatched. This CDR3 region has 14 residues. CDR1 is LNHDA, CDR2 SQIVND, per germline (reference sequence). The CDR3 region is CASRTGGANTEAFF. As DNA, the CDR3 is TGTGCCAGTAGAACAGGGGGCGCGAACACTGAAGCTTTCTTT.

This clone was counted once. The V call is TRBV19, the J call TRBJ1-5; D remains unclear. Per the germline V gene, CDR1 is LNHDA and CDR2 is SQIVND (reference sequence). This CDR3 region has 17 residues. Trimming shortened V by 7 bases and J by 0 bases, and 19 bases separated the two germline ends. CDR3 sequence (DNA): TGTGCCAGTACAATACTCGGGGAGGCCTATAGCAATCAGCCCCAGCATTTT. As protein: CASTILGEAYSNQPQHF.

This clone was counted a few times. CDR3 sequence reads: CAWRGLVTEAFF. The CDR3 DNA reads as TGTGCCTGGAGGGGGTTGGTCACTGAAGCTTTCTTT. The chain joins TRBV30 to TRBJ1-1; D is unclear. CDR3 length: 12 residues. V shed 3 bases and J shed 4 bases, with 9 bases lying between them. CDR1 GTSNPN and CDR2 SVGIG come from the germline V gene (reference sequence).

The chain joins TRBV4-1 to TRBJ2-5; no clear D. The CDR3 runs 13 residues. V was cut by 1 base and J by 4 bases, with 7 bases left in between. Per germline, CDR1 MGHRA and CDR2 YSYEKL. CDR3 protein: CASSQVFLETQYF. The CDR3 DNA reads as TGCGCCAGCAGCCAAGTCTTCTTAGAGACCCAGTACTTC.

The chain recombines TRBV5-1 with TRBJ1-1; 7 nucleotides line up with TRBD1. CDR3 length: 18 amino acids. The V and J ends lost 4 bases and 6 bases, in that order; junction bases with no gene match: 21. Germline CDR1 and CDR2: SGHRS and YFSETQ. The chain's CDR3 is CASSPRATAGGYSPEAFF. The CDR3, as DNA: TGCGCCAGCAGCCCAAGGGCCACGGCAGGGGGGTATTCCCCTGAAGCTTTCTTT.

The chain is built from TRBV5-1 and TRBJ2-7; possible D gene TRBD1, 5 bases. V dropped 4 bases and J dropped 5 bases, with 19 bases sitting between them. Looked up from germline, CDR1 is SGHRS and CDR2 is YFSETQ. The CDR3 is made up of 15 amino acids. The CDR3 loop is CASSEPDTPYDEQYF. The CDR3 DNA reads as TGCGCCAGCAGCGAACCGGACACACCTTACGACGAGCAGTACTTC.

V is TRBV13 and J is TRBJ2-3; the D gene is possibly TRBD2 (5 bases). V lost 5 bases and J lost 5, with 17 bases in between. The germline CDR1 and CDR2 sequences are PRHDT and FYEKMQ (reference sequence). The length of the CDR3 is 15 residues. The CDR3 protein is CASSQRAGLKDTQYF. Here the CDR3 DNA reads TGTGCCAGCAGCCAACGGGCGGGCCTCAAAGATACGCAGTATTTT. The full variable domain, rest sourced from reference TRBV13 and TRBJ2-3, is AAGVIQSPRHLIKEKRETATLKCYPIPRHDTVYWYQQGPGQDPQFLISFYEKMQSDKGSIPDRFSAQQFSDYHSELNMSSLELGDSALYFCASSQRAGLKDTQYFGPGTRLTVL.

The table lists this clone with a few counts. The gene calls are TRBV11-2 and TRBJ2-2, with 7 bases aligning to TRBD1. Germline trimming cut 3 bases from V and 2 bases from J; bases unmatched to any gene: 3. The CDR3 is made up of 15 amino acids. Germline CDR1 is SGHAT and CDR2 is FQNNGV. The CDR3 sequence: CASSFRDSNTGELFF. CDR3 nucleotides: TGTGCCAGCAGCTTTCGGGACAGTAACACCGGGGAGCTGTTTTTT.

The chain couples TRBV14 to TRBJ1-4; 8 bases fit TRBD1. The CDR3 loop spans 15 amino acids. The V and J ends lost 1 base and 7 bases, in that order; junction bases with no gene match: 5. The germline gives CDR1 SGHDN, CDR2 FVKESK. The CDR3 region has the DNA TGTGCCAGCAGCCAAGCTCAGGGGGCGCTTGAAAAACTGTTTTTT. It is translated as CASSQAQGALEKLFF.

This chain uses TRBV16 with TRBJ2-1; D unresolved. The ends were cut back, 1 base at V and 8 bases at J, with 15 bases in the middle. CDR1 is KGHSY, CDR2 FQNENV, per germline. CDR3 length: 15 amino acids. The CDR3 protein is CASSQLGSMGDEQFF. For the CDR3, the DNA is TGTGCCAGCAGCCAATTAGGGTCCATGGGCGATGAGCAGTTCTTC.

The J gene is TRBJ2-1, the V gene TRBV27, with 11 bases aligning to TRBD2. Germline values: CDR1 MNHEY, CDR2 SMNVEV (reference sequence). This CDR3 has 18 amino acids. V gave up 1 base and J gave up 6 bases; unmatched junction bases: 11. The CDR3 sequence is CASSLLGPLAGDSNEQFF. DNA for the CDR3: TGTGCCAGCAGTTTATTGGGCCCACTAGCGGGGGACAGCAATGAGCAGTTCTTC.

This clone appeared a single time. This chain uses TRBV15 with TRBJ2-7; the D gene is possibly TRBD2 (6 bases). Trimming took 3 bases from V and 0 from J, leaving 9 bases between them. The germline V gene encodes CDR1 LNHNV and CDR2 YYDKDF (reference sequence). The CDR3 totals 14 residues. CDR3 sequence reads: CATSSFGGSYEQYF. For the CDR3, the DNA is TGTGCCACCAGCAGTTTCGGGGGCTCCTACGAGCAGTACTTC.

The J gene is TRBJ2-7, the V gene TRBV6-6, with unresolved D. The V gene lost 2 bases and the J gene lost 3 bases, with 17 bases spanning the gap. This CDR3 region has 16 residues. Looked up from germline, CDR1 is MNHNY and CDR2 is SVGAGI (reference sequence). CDR3 nucleotide sequence: TGTGCCAGCAGTTACAGCAATATTGGACGGAACTACGAGCAGTACTTC. Its protein product is CASSYSNIGRNYEQYF.

V usage is TRBV11-2 and J usage is TRBJ2-7; D could derive from TRBD1 or TRBD2 (6 bases each). V lost 1 base and J 6 bases, leaving 16 bases between the germline ends. The CDR3 runs to 15 residues. Germline V gene data show CDR1 as SGHAT and CDR2 as FQNNGV. The CDR3 reads CASSLAGARALEQYF. CDR3 in DNA: TGTGCCAGCAGCTTAGCGGGGGCCAGGGCCCTCGAGCAGTACTTC.

The chain joins TRBV19 to TRBJ2-7; 7 nucleotides match TRBD1. Germline V gives CDR1 LNHDA, CDR2 SQIVND (reference sequence). V gave up 3 bases and J gave up 4 bases; unmatched junction bases: 9. The CDR3 contains 15 residues. Written as DNA, the CDR3 is TGTGCCAGTAGTATCAACCCAGGGGGTCCTTACGAGCAGTACTTC. It specifies CASSINPGGPYEQYF. Full variable domain (rest looked up from reference TRBV19 and TRBJ2-7): DGGITQSPKYLFRKEGQNVTLSCEQNLNHDAMYWYRQDPGQGLRLIYYSQIVNDFQKGDIAEGYSVSREKKESFPLTVTSAQKNPTAFYLCASSINPGGPYEQYFGPGTRLTVT.

V gene TRBV6-5 combines with J gene TRBJ2-7; D unclear. From germline, CDR1 is MNHEY and CDR2 SVGAGI. This CDR3 is 15 amino acids long. The V end lost 6 bases, the J end lost 3 bases, and 18 bases lay between the germline ends. CDR3 protein: CASSDERGRFYEQYF. The CDR3 nucleotides read TGTGCCAGCAGCGACGAGCGAGGAAGGTTCTACGAGCAGTACTTC.

This chain links TRBV7-9 with TRBJ2-7; D might be TRBD2 (6 bases). Germline values: CDR1 SEHNR, CDR2 FQNEAQ (reference sequence). This CDR3 comprises 17 residues. V lost 5 bases and J lost 6, with 26 bases in between. CDR3 protein: CASSPLQQEGYFCEQYF. The CDR3 DNA reads TGTGCCAGCAGCCCCCTCCAACAGGAGGGTTATTTCTGCGAGCAGTACTTC.

The table lists this clone with a count of one. CDR3 in amino acids: CASRARTENTGELFF. DNA of the CDR3: TGTGCCAGCAGGGCAAGGACAGAGAACACCGGGGAGCTGTTTTTT. The rearrangement joins TRBV27 to TRBJ2-2, with D tentatively TRBD1 (6 bases). The CDR3 sequence is 15 residues long. From germline, CDR1 is MNHEY and CDR2 SMNVEV (reference sequence). The V end was cut by 6 bases, the J end by 1 base, with 12 bases between.

This clone was observed once. The CDR3 nucleotides are TGCGCCAGCAGCTCATCGACAGGATACGACGAGCAGTACTTC. Translating it yields CASSSSTGYDEQYF. This rearrangement joins TRBV4-1 to TRBJ2-7, with a tentative D call TRBD1 (6 bases). The V end was cut by 5 bases, the J end by 5 bases, with 16 bases between. The CDR3 contains 14 residues. Germline V gene sequence: CDR1 MGHRA, CDR2 YSYEKL.